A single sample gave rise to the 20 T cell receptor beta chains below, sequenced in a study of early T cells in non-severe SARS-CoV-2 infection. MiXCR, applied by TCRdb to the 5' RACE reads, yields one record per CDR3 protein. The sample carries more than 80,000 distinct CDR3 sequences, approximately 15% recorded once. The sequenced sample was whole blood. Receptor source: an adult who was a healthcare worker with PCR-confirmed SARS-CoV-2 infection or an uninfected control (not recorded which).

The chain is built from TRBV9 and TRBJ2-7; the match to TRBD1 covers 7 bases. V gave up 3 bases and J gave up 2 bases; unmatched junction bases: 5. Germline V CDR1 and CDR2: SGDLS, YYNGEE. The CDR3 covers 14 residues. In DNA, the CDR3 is TGTGCCAGCAGCGAGGGGACAGCACCCTACGAGCAGTACTTC. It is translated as CASSEGTAPYEQYF. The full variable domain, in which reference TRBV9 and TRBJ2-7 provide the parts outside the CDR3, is DSGVTQTPKHLITATGQRVTLRCSPRSGDLSVYWYQQSLDQGLQFLIQYYNGEERAKGNILERFSAQQFPDLHSELNLSSLELGDSALYFCASSEGTAPYEQYFGPGTRLTVT.

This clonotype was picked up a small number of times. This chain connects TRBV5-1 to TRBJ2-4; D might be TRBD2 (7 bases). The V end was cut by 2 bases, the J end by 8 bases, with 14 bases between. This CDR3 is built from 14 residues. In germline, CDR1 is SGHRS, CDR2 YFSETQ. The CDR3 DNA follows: TGCGCCAGCAGCTTATCGGGGGGCGCAGACATTCAGTACTTC. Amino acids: CASSLSGGADIQYF.

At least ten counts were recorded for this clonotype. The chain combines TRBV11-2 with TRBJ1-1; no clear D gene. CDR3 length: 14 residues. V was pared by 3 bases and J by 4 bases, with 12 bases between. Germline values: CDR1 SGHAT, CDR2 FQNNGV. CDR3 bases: TGTGCCAGCAGCTTCAGGAACCTAGGCACTGAAGCTTTCTTT. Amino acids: CASSFRNLGTEAFF. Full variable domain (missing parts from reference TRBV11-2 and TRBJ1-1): EAGVAQSPRYKIIEKRQSVAFWCNPISGHATLYWYQQILGQGPKLLIQFQNNGVVDDSQLPKDRFSAERLKGVDSTLKIQPAKLEDSAVYLCASSFRNLGTEAFFGQGTRLTVV.

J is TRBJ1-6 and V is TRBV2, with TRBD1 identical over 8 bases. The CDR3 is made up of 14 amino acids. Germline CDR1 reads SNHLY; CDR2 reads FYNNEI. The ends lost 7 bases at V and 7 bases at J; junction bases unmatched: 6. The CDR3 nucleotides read TGTGCCAGCAACCTTGACAGGGGCAATTCACCCCTCCACTTT. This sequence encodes CASNLDRGNSPLHF. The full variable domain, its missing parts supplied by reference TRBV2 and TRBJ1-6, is EPEVTQTPSHQVTQMGQEVILRCVPISNHLYFYWYRQILGQKVEFLVSFYNNEISEKSEIFDDQFSVERPDGSNFTLKIRSTKLEDSAMYFCASNLDRGNSPLHFGNGTRLTVT.

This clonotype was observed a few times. The CDR3 here is CAWRAGWGLGNYEQYF. Here the CDR3 DNA reads TGTGCCTGGAGGGCAGGGTGGGGATTGGGGAACTACGAGCAGTACTTC. V usage is TRBV30 and J usage is TRBJ2-7; tentatively, D is TRBD1 (5 bases). V lost 3 bases and J lost 3, with 21 bases in between. Germline V gene data show CDR1 as GTSNPN and CDR2 as SVGIG (reference sequence). The CDR3 totals 16 residues.

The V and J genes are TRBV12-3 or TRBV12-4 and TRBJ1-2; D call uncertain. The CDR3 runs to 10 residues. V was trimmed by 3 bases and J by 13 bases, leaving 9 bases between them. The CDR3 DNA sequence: TGTGCCAGCAGTTTTCACAAATGCACCTTC. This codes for CASSFHKCTF.

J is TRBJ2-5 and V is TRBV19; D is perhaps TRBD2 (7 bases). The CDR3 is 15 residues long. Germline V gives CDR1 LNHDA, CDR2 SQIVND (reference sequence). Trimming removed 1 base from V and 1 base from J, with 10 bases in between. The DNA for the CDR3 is TGTGCCAGTAGTATAGTTGCGGGGGCCCAAGAGACCCAGTACTTC. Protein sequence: CASSIVAGAQETQYF.

CDR3 region: CASREAGGPDEQFF. The CDR3 DNA reads TGTGCCAGCAGGGAGGCCGGGGGCCCGGATGAGCAGTTCTTC. V usage is TRBV7-9 and J usage is TRBJ2-1, with D perhaps being TRBD1 or TRBD2 (6 bases each). Trimming cost V 6 bases and J 8 bases, with 17 bases left between them. The CDR3 is 14 residues long. The V gene's germline CDR1 is SEHNR and CDR2 FQNEAQ (reference sequence). Full variable domain (outside the CDR3, taken from reference TRBV7-9 and TRBJ2-1): DTGVSQNPRHKITKRGQNVTFRCDPISEHNRLYWYRQTLGQGPEFLTYFQNEAQLEKSRLLSDRFSAERPKGSFSTLEIQRTEQGDSAMYLCASREAGGPDEQFFGPGTRLTVL.

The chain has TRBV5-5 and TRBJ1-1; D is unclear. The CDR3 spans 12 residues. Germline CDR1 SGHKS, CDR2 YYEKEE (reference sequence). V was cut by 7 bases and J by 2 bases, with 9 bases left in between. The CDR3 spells CASSNKNTEAFF. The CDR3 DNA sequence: TGTGCCAGCTCAAACAAAAACACTGAAGCTTTCTTT.

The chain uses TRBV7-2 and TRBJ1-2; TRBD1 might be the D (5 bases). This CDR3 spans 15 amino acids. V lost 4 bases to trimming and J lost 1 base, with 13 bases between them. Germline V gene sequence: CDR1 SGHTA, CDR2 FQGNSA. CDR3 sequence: CASSSQMGLNYGYTF. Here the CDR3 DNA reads TGTGCCAGCAGCTCGCAGATGGGACTTAACTATGGCTACACCTTC. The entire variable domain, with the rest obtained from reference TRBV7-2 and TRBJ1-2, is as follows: GAGVSQSPSNKVTEKGKDVELRCDPISGHTALYWYRQSLGQGLEFLIYFQGNSAPDKSGLPSDRFSAERTGGSVSTLTIQRTQQEDSAVYLCASSSQMGLNYGYTFGSGTRLTVV.

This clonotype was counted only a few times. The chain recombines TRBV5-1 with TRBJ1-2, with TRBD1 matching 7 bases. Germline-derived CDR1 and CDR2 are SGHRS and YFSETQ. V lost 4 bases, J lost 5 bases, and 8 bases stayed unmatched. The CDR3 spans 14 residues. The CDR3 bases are TGCGCCAGCAGCCAGGGACAGCCACATTATGGCTACACCTTC. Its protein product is CASSQGQPHYGYTF.

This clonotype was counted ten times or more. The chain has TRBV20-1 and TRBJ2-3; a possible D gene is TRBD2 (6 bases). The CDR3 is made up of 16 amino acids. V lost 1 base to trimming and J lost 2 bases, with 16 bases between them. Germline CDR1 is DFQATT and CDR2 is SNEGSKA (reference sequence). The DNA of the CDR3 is TGCAGTGCTAGAGTGTCTGCGGGGCCTACCACAGATACGCAGTATTTT. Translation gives CSARVSAGPTTDTQYF.

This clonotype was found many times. CDR3: CASSRGQGAVGNQPQHF. CDR3 DNA sequence: TGTGCCAGCAGCCGAGGACAGGGGGCTGTCGGCAATCAGCCCCAGCATTTT. The chain combines TRBV11-2 with TRBJ1-5; TRBD1 agrees at 11 bases. The J segment lost 2 bases and the V segment lost 5 bases, leaving 8 bases of the junction unmatched. Germline assignment: CDR1 SGHAT and CDR2 FQNNGV. This CDR3 has 17 residues. Looking up the rest from reference TRBV11-2 and TRBJ1-5 gives the full variable domain: EAGVAQSPRYKIIEKRQSVAFWCNPISGHATLYWYQQILGQGPKLLIQFQNNGVVDDSQLPKDRFSAERLKGVDSTLKIQPAKLEDSAVYLCASSRGQGAVGNQPQHFGDGTRLSIL.

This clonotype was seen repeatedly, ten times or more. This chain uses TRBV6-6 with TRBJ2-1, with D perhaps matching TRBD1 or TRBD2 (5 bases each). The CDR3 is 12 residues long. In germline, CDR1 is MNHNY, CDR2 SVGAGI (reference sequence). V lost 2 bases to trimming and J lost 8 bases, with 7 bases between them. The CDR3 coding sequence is TGTGCCAGCAGTTACCGGGGCGATGAGCAGTTCTTC. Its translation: CASSYRGDEQFF.

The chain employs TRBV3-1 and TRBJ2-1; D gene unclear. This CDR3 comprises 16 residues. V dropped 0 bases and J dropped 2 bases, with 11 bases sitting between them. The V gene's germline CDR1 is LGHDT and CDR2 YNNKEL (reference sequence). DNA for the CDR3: TGTGCCAGCAGCCAAGATGGGCTATCTCCCTACAATGAGCAGTTCTTC. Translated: CASSQDGLSPYNEQFF.

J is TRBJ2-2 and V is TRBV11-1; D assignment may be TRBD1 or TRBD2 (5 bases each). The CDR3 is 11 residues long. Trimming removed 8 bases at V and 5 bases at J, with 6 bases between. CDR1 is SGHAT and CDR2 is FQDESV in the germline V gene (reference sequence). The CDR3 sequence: CASGTTGELFF. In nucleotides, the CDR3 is TGTGCCAGCGGGACGACCGGGGAGCTGTTTTTT.

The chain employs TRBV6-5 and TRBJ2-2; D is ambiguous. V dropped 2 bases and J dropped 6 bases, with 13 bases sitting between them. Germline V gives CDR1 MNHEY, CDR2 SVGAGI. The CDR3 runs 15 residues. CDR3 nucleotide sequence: TGTGCCAGCAGTTACGATCTACCCGGGTCCGGGGAGCTGTTTTTT. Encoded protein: CASSYDLPGSGELFF.

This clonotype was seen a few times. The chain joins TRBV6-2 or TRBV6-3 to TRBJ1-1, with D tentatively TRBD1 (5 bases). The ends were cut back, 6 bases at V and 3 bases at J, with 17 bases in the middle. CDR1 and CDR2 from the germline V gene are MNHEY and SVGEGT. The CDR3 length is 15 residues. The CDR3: CASRAGGRRDTEAFF. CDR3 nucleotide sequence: TGTGCCAGCAGGGCCGGGGGTCGAAGGGACACTGAAGCTTTCTTT.

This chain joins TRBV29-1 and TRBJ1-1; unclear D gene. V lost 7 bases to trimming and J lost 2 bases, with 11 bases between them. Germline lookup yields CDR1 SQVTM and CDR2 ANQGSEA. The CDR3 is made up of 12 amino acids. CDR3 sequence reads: CSASPGNTEAFF. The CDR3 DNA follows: TGCAGCGCCTCCCCCGGAAACACTGAAGCTTTCTTT.

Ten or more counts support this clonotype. CDR3 in DNA: TGTGCCTGGAGTCGGTTTAGCAGGGGCGACTATGGCTACACCTTC. Translated, it gives CAWSRFSRGDYGYTF. The chain links TRBV30 to TRBJ1-2; weak D call: TRBD1 (6 bases). Germline V gene data show CDR1 as GTSNPN and CDR2 as SVGIG (reference sequence). The CDR3 spans 15 residues. V was trimmed by 2 bases and J by 3 bases, leaving 16 bases between them.